This T cell receptor (beta chain) was found in a study of OX40 agonist ivuxolimab in advanced cancers. Across the study: Patients received ivuxolimab, an agonistic anti-OX40 (CD134) antibody. Broader study findings: Clones of CD4+ and CD8+ blood T cells grew by week 6 at doses of 0.1 to 3.0 mg/kg. Low levels of normalized T-cell clonal expansion also appeared in some nonresponders.

Method: immunoSEQ multiplex PCR; TCRdb's copy keeps in-frame clones and lacks some. The data show tens of thousands of clones, 89% seen once. Germline V CDR1 and CDR2: SGHRS, YFSETQ. The CDR3 runs to 17 residues. V lost 5 bases, J lost 4 bases, and 13 bases stayed unmatched. This clone has just a few counts. The antigen is undetermined. This receptor was identified in an adult with an advanced solid tumor such as melanoma, head and neck, liver or kidney cancer. The specimen was CD4+ or CD8+ T cells sorted from blood, collected in a trial of the OX40 agonist ivuxolimab. The rearrangement uses TRBV5-1 and TRBJ1-1; 11 nucleotides align to TRBD1. CDR3 coding DNA: TGCGCCAGCAGGCCCACCGGGACAGGGGGATCTGGCACTGAAGCTTTCTTT. Protein sequence: CASRPTGTGGSGTEAFF.